This note documents a single TCR beta chain sequence. A quantity of about 0.45 to 1 ug RNA underwent reverse transcription using random hexamers. TCRdb independently ran MiXCR on the immunoSEQ multiplex PCR reads; one entry per CDR3 protein. This table has under 200,000 distinct CDR3 sequences, roughly 90% appearing once. The CDR3 contains 19 residues. CDR1 is LGHDT and CDR2 is YNNKEL in the germline V gene (reference sequence). Germline trimming cut 3 bases from V and 0 bases from J; bases unmatched to any gene: 9. The data stem from a study of CD8 T cells in Susac syndrome. Study at large: Patients with Susac syndrome were therapy-naive, taking corticosteroids, with some also receiving intravenous immunoglobulin, or taking intravenous immunoglobulin alone at the time their blood was drawn.

The chain couples TRBV3-1 to TRBJ2-6, with 9 bases lining up with TRBD1. This clonotype was obtained from a human donor with Susac syndrome. Sequenced sample: CD4+ T cells from PBMCs. CDR3 DNA: TGTGCCAGCAGCCACGACGGGGGACAGGGCTTCTCTGGGGCCAACGTCCTGACTTTC. Its protein is CASSHDGGQGFSGANVLTF.